The sequence of this T cell receptor beta chain was determined in a study of T cell clonotyping in hematopoietic cell transplantation (dated by TCRdb to the early 2020s). With regard to the full study: Pretransplant recipient samples were obtained after cytoreduction. A total of some 140 blood samples were gathered in the study from roughly 40 consecutive transplant recipients along with their related donors. Patients were recruited between 2015 and 2017 and followed until late 2020 or death.

Here is what the overall study found, with its caveats: A decrease in recipient TCR diversity was observed after transplant, and a progressive increase in pathologically expanded clonotypes was seen from day 30 to day 180. Broader posttransplant TCR repertoire diversity was predicted by donor and pretransplant recipient Inverse Simpson Index values. Only a small fraction of recipient repertoires overlapped donor repertoires, with over 97% appearing de novo at the given depth. The sample size was limited and the cells went unsorted, which meant the CD4 and CD8 repertoire contributions could not be told apart.

V sheds 8 bases and J sheds 4 bases, leaving 15 bases between their ends. CDR1 and CDR2 are drawn from the germline V gene: SNHLY, FYNNEI. From its cysteine to its phenylalanine, the CDR3 spans 14 amino acids. Left in the record is the CDR3 DNA by itself, 42 bases read in frame from the first base. The immunoSEQ assay, a bias-controlled multiplex PCR with V- and J-specific primers, was used to amplify TCR beta CDR3 regions from genomic DNA. In a second PCR step, a proprietary barcode and Illumina adapter sequences were attached to the CDR3 amplicons. An Illumina MiSeq instrument was used for sequencing of the CDR3 libraries. Concerning the study's data processing: Export and quality control were done with immunoSEQ Analyzer 3.0, while downstream analyses used R Bioconductor and Immunarch. Repertoire metrics were calculated using only productive rearrangements within the normalized downsampled data set. In the normalized cohort, a clonotype counted as pathologically expanded if the clonotype was larger than 5 templates. Repertoire diversity was measured with the Inverse Simpson Index. The non-normalized data set was used for CMV-specificity analyses so that all clonotypes could be captured. The table comes from immuneACCESS by way of TCRdb, which keeps in-frame sequences with V and J called. Part of the clones is missing from these tables; in studies checked, under half for an unresolved V gene and the rest for unknown reasons. V, J and clone size are taken as reported in that table, and D and trimming were inferred from the DNA itself. Recorded for this sample are approximately 44,000 clones; approximately 78% of them occurred a single time. The ten largest clones represent around 5.3% of the sample.

The meaning of the sample's time point label: recipient sample about 28 days before transplant, after cytoreduction. Blood from recipients was drawn roughly 28 days before transplant, then again at days 30, 100 and 180 after transplant. Nuclei Lysis Solution was used to extract genomic DNA from fresh or cryopreserved unfractionated peripheral blood mononuclear cells. Notes on this clone: There is no known antigen for this receptor. No much larger clone is present one base from it, and per-base qualities are unavailable.

The origin of this receptor is a man in his sixties with myelodysplastic syndrome. Some clones in this sample may be carry-over from other donors' samples. The sample was peripheral blood mononuclear cells, taken before stem cell transplant. The rearranged chain carries TRBV2 and TRBJ2-1; TRBD2 could be the D gene, as 6 bases match. The nucleotides read TGTGCCAGCGGGGGGTATATGTCTTACAATGAGCAGTTCTTC. Its product reads: CASGGYMSYNEQFF.